One and the same sample provided the 32 T cell receptor beta chains below, sequenced in a study of T cell responses to AZD1222 COVID-19 vaccine. Profiled with immunoSEQ multiplex PCR; TCRdb holds only in-frame clones, not every one. The sample lists about 56,000 clones, 75% to 90% seen once, with 6.9% in the top ten. Sequences were derived from peripheral blood, sampled 28 days after the second AZD1222 dose. These receptor sequences come from an adult who received the AZD1222 COVID-19 vaccine.

The V and J genes are TRBV7-3 and TRBJ2-5; D is possibly TRBD2 (6 bases). Between the trimmed V and J ends, which lost 5 bases and 4 bases, there was a span of 17 bases. The CDR3 consists of 15 residues. Germline CDR1 SGHTA, CDR2 FQGTGA. CDR3 DNA sequence: TGTGCCAGCAGCCCCGGGACTTTTTTAGGAGAGACCCAGTACTTC. This translates into CASSPGTFLGETQYF.

This clone was detected a few times. The rearrangement uses TRBV19 and TRBJ2-7, with TRBD2 matching over 7 bases. The germline gives CDR1 LNHDA, CDR2 SQIVND (reference sequence). V lost 6 bases, J lost 3 bases, and 11 bases stayed unmatched. The CDR3 covers 15 residues. CDR3 nucleotides: TGTGCCAGTAGCACCCGGGGGGTGACTATCTACGAGCAGTACTTC. Amino acids: CASSTRGVTIYEQYF.

The genes are TRBV9 and TRBJ1-3, with D perhaps matching TRBD1 (6 bases). The V gene lost 5 bases and the J gene lost 0 bases, with 12 bases spanning the gap. CDR1 is SGDLS, CDR2 YYNGEE, per germline. This CDR3 is built from 15 residues. The CDR3 spells CASREGGTSGNTIYF. The CDR3 DNA sequence: TGTGCCAGCAGGGAGGGGGGGACCTCTGGAAACACCATATATTTT.

V usage is TRBV24-1 and J usage is TRBJ1-2, with 7 bases lining up with TRBD1. Germline-derived CDR1 and CDR2 are KGHDR and SFDVKD. V shed 4 bases, J shed 13 bases, and the junction held 14 bases outside the gene matches. The CDR3 length is 14 residues. In DNA form, the CDR3 reads TGTGCCACCAGTGACCCGCAACCAGGGGGAAGACTCACCTTC. Its protein product is CATSDPQPGGRLTF.

This CDR3 reads CASRGQGGYSNQPQHF. The CDR3 region has the DNA TGTGCCAGTAGAGGACAGGGGGGATATAGCAATCAGCCCCAGCATTTT. The chain has TRBV19 and TRBJ1-5, with TRBD1 matching 10 bases. Looked up from germline, CDR1 is LNHDA and CDR2 is SQIVND (reference sequence). The CDR3 has 16 amino acids. Trimming at V came to 6 bases and at J to 0 bases, leaving 5 bases not matched to a gene.

This clone came up once. The chain joins TRBV5-4 to TRBJ2-3; the match to TRBD2 covers 9 bases. The CDR3 is made up of 16 amino acids. Trimming removed 2 bases from V and 4 bases from J; junction bases left unmatched: 8. Germline CDR1 SGHNT, CDR2 YYREEE (reference sequence). CDR3 in DNA: TGTGCCAGCAGCTTCCGGGCGGGAGGGGCGCCAGATACGCAGTATTTT. Translating it yields CASSFRAGGAPDTQYF. The complete variable domain, with remaining parts taken from reference TRBV5-4 and TRBJ2-3, reads ETGVTQSPTHLIKTRGQQVTLRCSSQSGHNTVSWYQQALGQGPQFIFQYYREEENGRGNFPPRFSGLQFPNYSSELNVNALELDDSALYLCASSFRAGGAPDTQYFGPGTRLTVL.

The chain has TRBV20-1 and TRBJ2-3; no definite D call. The CDR3 is 11 amino acids. Trimming pared 2 bases from V and 5 bases from J, leaving 5 bases between. The germline CDR1 and CDR2 sequences are DFQATT and SNEGSKA (reference sequence). The CDR3 DNA sequence: TGCAGTGCTAGACTAGGAGATACGCAGTATTTT. Its translation: CSARLGDTQYF.

This clone has only one observation. The CDR3 DNA sequence: TGTGCCAGCAGCCCTGACAGAAACTATGGCTACACCTTC. Encoded protein: CASSPDRNYGYTF. V and J are TRBV5-4 and TRBJ1-2, with TRBD1 as a possible D gene (5 bases). CDR1 and CDR2 from the germline V gene are SGHNT and YYREEE (reference sequence). This CDR3 comprises 13 residues. V was trimmed by 4 bases and J by 2 bases, leaving 9 bases between them.

This clone showed up just a few times. The chain links TRBV12-3 or TRBV12-4 to TRBJ1-1; the D gene is possibly TRBD1 (5 bases). The CDR3 loop spans 13 amino acids. V lost 3 bases to trimming and J lost 2 bases, with 7 bases between them. The CDR3 spells CASSLRGNTEAFF. The CDR3 nucleotides read TGTGCCAGCAGTTTGAGGGGAAACACTGAAGCTTTCTTT.

The V call is TRBV23-1, the J call TRBJ1-5, with D unclear. TRBV23-1 is an open reading frame, and its role is uncertain. Deletions cut 2 bases from V and 0 bases from J, with 17 bases between. The CDR3 is 18 amino acids. The CDR3 here is CASSQDRGPPYSNQPQHF. CDR3 bases: TGCGCCAGCAGTCAAGATCGAGGGCCTCCATATAGCAATCAGCCCCAGCATTTT.

The J gene is TRBJ2-7, the V gene TRBV28, with 9 bases matching TRBD1. Trimming cost V 4 bases and J 3 bases; bases outside gene matches: 7. Germline CDR1 reads MDHEN; CDR2 reads SYDVKM. The CDR3 consists of 15 residues. For the CDR3, the DNA is TGTGCCAGCAGTTCTCCCGGGACAGGGTACTACGAGCAGTACTTC. Translating gives CASSSPGTGYYEQYF.

This chain uses TRBV7-9 with TRBJ2-7; D possibly corresponds to TRBD2 (6 bases). Trimming removed 5 bases from V and 2 bases from J, with 22 bases in between. CDR1 and CDR2 from the germline V gene are SEHNR and FQNEAQ (reference sequence). The CDR3 totals 17 residues. CDR3 nucleotide sequence: TGTGCCAGCAGCGCCATCATTTATTCGGGGGATACCTACGAGCAGTACTTC. Translation: CASSAIIYSGDTYEQYF.

V and J are TRBV2 and TRBJ1-1; no firm D call. This CDR3 is built from 11 residues. V shed 3 bases and J shed 12 bases, with 11 bases lying between them. The germline CDR1 and CDR2 sequences are SNHLY and FYNNEI. The CDR3 region has the DNA TGTGCCAGCAGTGACGACGGACGAACTTTCTTT. Protein product: CASSDDGRTFF.

There are a few counts of this clone. This chain uses TRBV18 with TRBJ2-7; D is ambiguous. V was clipped by 5 bases and J by 3 bases, with 8 bases between them. The germline gives CDR1 KGHSH, CDR2 LQKENI. CDR3 length: 12 amino acids. CDR3 bases: TGTGCCAGCTCAGACCAAAACTACGAGCAGTACTTC. Translating it yields CASSDQNYEQYF.

The chain joins TRBV10-3 to TRBJ2-7; 9 positions agree with TRBD1. The CDR3 contains 14 residues. V lost 10 bases and J lost 5; bases outside the gene matches: 12. Looked up from germline, CDR1 is ENHRY and CDR2 is SYGVKD. For the CDR3, the DNA is TGTGCCACCAAAAGGGGACAGGGTGGCGACGAGCAGTACTTC. Translating gives CATKRGQGGDEQYF.

This rearrangement joins TRBV6-2 or TRBV6-3 to TRBJ2-5; either TRBD1 or TRBD2 may supply D (7 bases each). Germline V gene lookup returns CDR1 MNHEY and CDR2 SVGEGT. The V and J ends lost 2 bases and 5 bases respectively, with 18 bases between them. There are 16 residues in the CDR3. The CDR3 protein is CASSYEGAGVGETQYF. The DNA of the CDR3 is TGTGCCAGCAGTTACGAGGGGGCGGGAGTTGGTGAGACCCAGTACTTC.

The chain links TRBV19 to TRBJ1-6; 9 bases fit TRBD1. Germline V gene lookup returns CDR1 LNHDA and CDR2 SQIVND (reference sequence). Germline trimming cut 5 bases from V and 9 bases from J; bases unmatched to any gene: 8. The CDR3 loop spans 15 amino acids. The CDR3 is CASSVQGAIGSPLHF. The CDR3 DNA is TGTGCCAGTAGTGTACAGGGGGCCATTGGTTCACCCCTCCACTTT.

This chain links TRBV9 with TRBJ2-6, with 7 bases lining up with TRBD1. The CDR3 is 21 residues long. Trimming removed 4 bases from V and 1 base from J; junction bases left unmatched: 20. Germline V gives CDR1 SGDLS, CDR2 YYNGEE. CDR3 amino acids: CASSPKFGPGGDGSGANVLTF. The DNA for the CDR3 is TGTGCCAGCAGCCCAAAGTTCGGACCAGGGGGTGATGGATCTGGGGCCAACGTCCTGACTTTC.

The chain has TRBV9 and TRBJ2-3; D uncertain. Between the trimmed V and J ends, which lost 0 bases and 1 base, there was a span of 0 bases. The germline CDR1 and CDR2 sequences are SGDLS and YYNGEE. The CDR3 contains 12 residues. CDR3: CASSVGTDTQYF. The CDR3 region has the DNA TGTGCCAGCAGCGTAGGCACAGATACGCAGTATTTT.

J is TRBJ2-5 and V is TRBV4-1, with TRBD1 matching over 9 bases. This CDR3 region has 14 residues. The germline V gene encodes CDR1 MGHRA and CDR2 YSYEKL. Germline trimming cut 1 base from V and 4 bases from J; bases unmatched to any gene: 1. The CDR3 DNA is TGCGCCAGCAGCCAAGCGGGACAGGGAGAGACCCAGTACTTC. Translating gives CASSQAGQGETQYF.

V usage is TRBV4-3 and J usage is TRBJ1-2; 11 nucleotides agree with TRBD1. The germline gives CDR1 LGHNA, CDR2 YSLEER. The CDR3 has 16 residues. V was clipped by 0 bases and J by 7 bases; unmatched bases: 7. The CDR3 loop reads CASSQEYFGTGGGYTF. The CDR3 DNA follows: TGCGCCAGCAGCCAAGAATATTTTGGGACAGGGGGTGGCTACACCTTC.

V and J are TRBV5-4 and TRBJ2-7; D perhaps matches TRBD1 (5 bases). V shed 2 bases and J shed 0 bases, with 12 bases lying between them. The CDR3 runs to 15 residues. The germline V gene encodes CDR1 SGHNT and CDR2 YYREEE (reference sequence). The CDR3 sequence is CASSLFGGHSYEQYF. The CDR3 DNA follows: TGTGCCAGCAGCTTATTTGGCGGACACTCCTACGAGCAGTACTTC.

The chain has TRBV18 and TRBJ2-2; TRBD2 aligns across 8 bases. The V and J ends lost 5 bases and 6 bases, in that order; junction bases with no gene match: 11. Germline V gives CDR1 KGHSH, CDR2 LQKENI. This CDR3 contains 16 residues. CDR3 in amino acids: CASSTVAGLAAGELFF. CDR3 coding DNA: TGTGCCAGCTCAACAGTAGCGGGGCTTGCTGCCGGGGAGCTGTTTTTT.

On this clone: Different DNA sequences within this sample yield the same CDR3. The V call is TRBV19, the J call TRBJ1-3; D ambiguous. This CDR3 is built from 14 residues. Germline V gene sequence: CDR1 LNHDA, CDR2 SQIVND (reference sequence). V was clipped by 3 bases and J by 3 bases, with 9 bases between them. This CDR3 reads CASSIGGFGNTIYF. The DNA of the CDR3 is TGTGCCAGTAGTATTGGAGGGTTTGGAAACACCATATATTTT.

The CDR3 sequence: CASSPETSGTQYF. The CDR3 region has the DNA TGTGCCAGCAGTCCAGAAACTAGCGGTACGCAGTATTTT. The V call is TRBV11-1, the J call TRBJ2-3; 8 bases fit TRBD2. The V segment lost 6 bases and the J segment 8 bases; nucleotides outside the gene matches: 7. Per the germline V gene, CDR1 is SGHAT and CDR2 is FQDESV (reference sequence). The CDR3 is made up of 13 amino acids.

With regard to this clone: The junction and the germline gene differ at one end; a read error may be behind it. This chain uses TRBV7-2 with TRBJ2-2, with a weak D call TRBD1 (7 bases). The CDR3 contains 14 residues. Germline V CDR1 and CDR2: SGHTA, FQGNSA. The CDR3 loop is CASSTLIQGGAWGF. The CDR3 DNA follows: TGTGCCAGCAGCACCCTTATCCAGGGGGGCGCGTGGGGTTTT.

The chain joins TRBV7-2 to TRBJ2-7, with unresolved D. This CDR3 comprises 13 residues. V was cut by 1 base and J by 3 bases, with 7 bases left in between. Per germline, CDR1 SGHTA and CDR2 FQGNSA. The CDR3 DNA is TGTGCCAGCAGCTTAGGGGCCTACTACGAGCAGTACTTC. It encodes CASSLGAYYEQYF.

This clone was seen only once. The CDR3 loop reads CASTPGRGQETQYF. CDR3 bases: TGTGCCAGCACCCCGGGGCGGGGGCAAGAGACCCAGTACTTC. The V and J genes are TRBV7-2 and TRBJ2-5; 7 bases align to TRBD2. The germline CDR1 and CDR2 sequences are SGHTA and FQGNSA. The J segment lost 2 bases and the V segment lost 7 bases, leaving 7 bases of the junction unmatched. CDR3 size: 14 residues.

Here the CDR3 DNA reads TGTGCCAGCTCGGGACAGGGGCCCTACAATGAGCAGTTCTTC. This gives the protein CASSGQGPYNEQFF. This chain connects TRBV11-3 to TRBJ2-1; 10 positions match TRBD1. The V gene's germline CDR1 is SGHNT and CDR2 YENEEA. CDR3 length: 14 residues. J lost 2 bases, V lost 8 bases, and 3 bases had no gene match.

This chain links TRBV7-8 with TRBJ2-3; 8 nucleotides align to TRBD1. This CDR3 spans 14 amino acids. With V trimmed by 4 bases and J by 9 bases, 9 bases remained unmatched. The V gene's germline CDR1 is SGHVS and CDR2 FQNEAQ. CDR3 nucleotide sequence: TGTGCCAGCAGCTGGACAGGGCTCGGCGTCACGCAGTATTTT. It yields the protein CASSWTGLGVTQYF.

CDR3 nucleotide sequence: TGTGCCAGCAGTTCTCCTTACCTTCTAGCGGGCTCAGATACGCAGTATTTT. Translated, it gives CASSSPYLLAGSDTQYF. This rearrangement joins TRBV28 to TRBJ2-3; 8 bases fit TRBD2. With 4 bases clipped from V and 4 bases from J, the junction kept 13 bases outside the gene matches. Germline-derived CDR1 and CDR2 are MDHEN and SYDVKM. The CDR3 has 17 amino acids.

The V gene is TRBV3-1 (or the pseudogene TRBV3-2), the J gene TRBJ2-1; 14 bases match TRBD2. The CDR3 covers 15 residues. V trimming: 4 bases; J trimming: 8 bases; junction bases outside the gene matches: 4. CDR1 is LGHDT, CDR2 YNNKEL, per germline (reference sequence). CDR3 region: CASSLGLAGGYEQFF. CDR3 nucleotides: TGTGCCAGCAGCCTTGGACTAGCGGGGGGTTATGAGCAGTTCTTC.